These 2 T cell receptor beta chains share one sample of origin, sequenced in a study of cytomegalovirus exposure and HLA in healthy donors. It was with 60 Vbeta and 13 Jbeta primers that the PCR ran. Generated by immunoSEQ multiplex PCR, the TCRdb table keeps only in-frame clones and is missing some. The sample has about 250,000 clones; approximately 91% are singletons. Sequenced material: PBMCs. These receptors all stem from a girl aged 2-10 years in good health and CMV-seronegative.

This clone was detected once. This chain links TRBV14 with TRBJ2-1; possible D gene TRBD2, 5 bases. CDR3 size: 15 residues. Deletions cut 4 bases from V and 0 bases from J, with 10 bases between. Germline lookup yields CDR1 SGHDN and CDR2 FVKESK. CDR3 sequence: CASSPDSRSYNEQFF. In nucleotides, the CDR3 is TGTGCCAGCAGCCCGGACTCGCGCTCCTACAATGAGCAGTTCTTC. Full variable domain (remainder filled in from reference TRBV14 and TRBJ2-1): EAGVTQFPSHSVIEKGQTVTLRCDPISGHDNLYWYRRVMGKEIKFLLHFVKESKQDESGMPNNRFLAERTGGTYSTLKVQPAELEDSGVYFCASSPDSRSYNEQFFGPGTRLTVL.

The chain has TRBV7-9 and TRBJ2-3; 7 nucleotides agree with TRBD1. The CDR3 has 16 residues. J was trimmed by 3 bases and V by 2 bases; bases with no gene match: 8. The germline gives CDR1 SEHNR, CDR2 FQNEAQ (reference sequence). As DNA, the CDR3 is TGTGCCAGCAGCTTAATGGGACAGCGGATTACAGATACGCAGTATTTT. Its protein is CASSLMGQRITDTQYF.